The clone carrying this T cell receptor beta chain was observed a handful of times. This record belongs to a study of blood T cell repertoires in COVID-19. Study overall: COVID-19 samples collected from the United States, Italy and Spain covered acute and convalescent phases. Sample material is recorded as cDNA or gDNA derived from T cells, B-cell-depleted T cells, or PBMCs.

The J segment lost 8 bases and the V segment lost 5 bases, leaving 11 bases of the junction unmatched. The CDR3 runs 14 residues. Germline CDR1 SNHLY, CDR2 FYNNEI. Original data processing: Amplifying reference gene primers gave estimates of nucleated cell counts. The table came from immunoSEQ multiplex PCR; TCRdb's copy has only in-frame clones and leaves some out. The DNA was the basis for D and trimming; V, J and clone size are from that table. The sample has about 87,000 clones, approximately 86% seen once. Those enrolled in Seattle joined during active infection and were followed longitudinally afterward.

This TCR derives from an elderly woman with COVID-19, enrolled during active disease. The V call is TRBV2, the J call TRBJ1-2, with 7 bases that match TRBD1. The sequenced material came from peripheral blood. For the CDR3, the DNA is TGTGCCAGCAGTATCGACAGGGAGGTCGGAGGCTACACCTTC. Amino acids: CASSIDREVGGYTF.